This T cell receptor (beta chain) was captured by sequencing in a study of glioma-infiltrating T cells. Using RNA template, CDR3s of TCR alpha and beta were amplified with iRepertoire arm-PCR. TCRdb analysed the multiplex PCR reads with MiXCR anew, one entry per CDR3 protein. The top ten clones hold 12% of a sample with about 400,000 distinct CDR3 sequences, approximately 42% of them seen once. The CDR3 is made up of 15 amino acids. Deletions cut 5 bases from V and 4 bases from J, with 15 bases between. CDR1 and CDR2 (germline): MNHEY, SVGEGT. Worth noting for this clonotype: A much more abundant neighbour one base away suggests this may be a read error.

The sample comprised glioma tissue, nonneoplastic brain tissue, or PBMCs (not recorded which). The chain joins TRBV6-2 or TRBV6-3 to TRBJ2-1; D gene uncertain. This TCR was recovered from a human donor with low-grade glioma or glioblastoma, undergoing nonglioma brain surgery, or in good health (not recorded which). CDR3 nucleotide sequence: TGTGCCAGCAGTGGGCAAAGGAACGATTACAATGAGCAGTTCTTC. This sequence encodes CASSGQRNDYNEQFF.